This TCR beta chain was retrieved from a study of shared clonotypes between healthy human individuals (TCRdb year 2020). Context from the whole study: Three men and a couple of women, aged 18 to 49 years, made up the cohort. For each donor, CD4 naive and CD4 memory were each given three plates, CD8 naive was given two plates, and CD8 memory was given one plate. To estimate repertoire size and how much clonotype sharing occurs between individuals, the study deeply sequenced the blood TCR repertoires of roughly 5 healthy adults. Libraries were prepared and TCR repertoires were sequenced by different laboratories using diverse techniques, in order to increase sequencing depth and limit assay-specific biases. Per donor, leukapheresis produced somewhere between about 0.9 and 9.5 billion PBMCs. Results and caveats for the whole study, not just this receptor: When four donors were compared, the shared fraction of clonotypes was 5% to 6.5% for naive CD4, around 3.6% for naive CD8, 2.3% for memory CD4, and 0.35% to 0.4% for memory CD8. Compared with non-shared clonotypes, clonotypes shared by all four sorted-subset donors had higher generation probabilities. Incomplete sequencing was indicated by rarefaction of sorted-subset datasets, despite the large sequencing depth. Because the study included only a small number of donors, the genetic and exposure-history diversity represented was limited. Pairwise subsampling led to the expectation that sequencing depth would affect the degree of clonotype sharing among donors. Larger estimated clonotype richness was generally found for naive subsets than for memory subsets. Sampling was limited to blood, and TCR repertoires in tissue likely differ from TCR repertoires in blood.

TCR CDR3 regions were amplified from genomic DNA by multiplex PCR using the deep immunoSEQ assay. Extracted genomic DNA from each cell subset was spread evenly across all wells of several immunoSEQ 96-well plates, with each plate serving as a replicate. For sorted subsets, each replicate PCR was loaded with 200 ng genomic DNA, equivalent to 30,000 or so T cell genomes. The purified libraries were quantified using a Qubit 3.0 fluorometer, sized with a Bioanalyzer 2100, and then quantified again using the KAPA Library Quantification kit. A separate single-read 150-cycle Illumina NextSeq 550 flow cell was used to sequence each immunoSEQ 96-well plate. As for how the authors treated the data: Because the immunoSEQ output included only junctional sequences and no quality scores, the filtering could not be the same as the filtering used for full-length reads. Sequences were annotated with PyIR, a Python wrapper for IgBLAST v1.9, using IMGT germline references to assign V/J genes and CDR3. Reads with weak V/J assignments (E-value above 1e-6), missing CDR3, stop codons, out-of-frame junctions, or ambiguous translated residues were removed. A V3J clonotype was defined by an identical inferred V gene, J gene, and CDR3 amino acid sequence. Percentage overlap between repertoires was calculated by dividing the number of shared unique clonotypes by the size of the smaller repertoire. Richness of each repertoire was evaluated using RTK rarefaction, the Chao1 estimator, and Recon v2.1 estimates of unobserved clonotypes. OLGA was used to compute generation probabilities for all TCRbeta clonotypes that the gDNA method yielded from a handful of donors. Drawn from immuneACCESS, this table holds only the in-frame rearrangements with V and J called that TCRdb kept. Clones are partly lost; checked studies trace under half to an unresolved V gene and leave the rest unexplained. The DNA was the basis for D and trimming; V, J and clone size are from that table. Across this sample there are around 2,000,000 clones, with less than 95% seen only once. Of the sample, 0.95% to 1.5% falls within the top ten clones.

From a lookup of the germline V gene, CDR1 and CDR2 are SGHRS and YFSETQ. Trimming takes 0 bases from V and 3 bases from J, and the germline ends sit 9 bases apart. Reading from cysteine to phenylalanine, the CDR3 counts 14 amino acids. Only CDR3 DNA is held: 42 bases, read in frame from base 1. Concerning this clone: This receptor's antigen is unknown. No base-level quality is on record; no much larger clone is a single base apart.

CD8 naive samples were obtained by positive selection for CCR7 among CD45RO-negative cells, yielding a CD45RA+CCR7+ population from which TemRA cells were excluded. The donors were healthy, HIV-negative adults with no recently reported acute infections or vaccinations. Every donor was a Caucasian adult residing in Nashville, Tennessee, USA. Blood was collected by leukapheresis, and PBMCs were isolated by Ficoll-Histopaque density gradient centrifugation and then cryopreserved in liquid nitrogen vapor phase. Analytical flow cytometry was used to check the purity and quantity of every magnetically sorted T cell population. Genomic DNA was isolated from every sorted fraction and measured by UV absorbance on a Nanodrop 2000c.

Sequencing input: naive CD8+ T cells sorted from blood. In the paper's terms, the cell subset or site label means: CD45RA+CCR7+. The source of this sequence is a man aged 18 to 30 in good health. The chain joins TRBV5-1 to TRBJ1-1; the D gene is possibly TRBD1, with 6 bases matching. The CDR3 region has the sequence CASSLASGDTEAFF. The nucleotide sequence is given as TGCGCCAGCAGCTTGGCCTCAGGGGACACTGAAGCTTTCTTT.